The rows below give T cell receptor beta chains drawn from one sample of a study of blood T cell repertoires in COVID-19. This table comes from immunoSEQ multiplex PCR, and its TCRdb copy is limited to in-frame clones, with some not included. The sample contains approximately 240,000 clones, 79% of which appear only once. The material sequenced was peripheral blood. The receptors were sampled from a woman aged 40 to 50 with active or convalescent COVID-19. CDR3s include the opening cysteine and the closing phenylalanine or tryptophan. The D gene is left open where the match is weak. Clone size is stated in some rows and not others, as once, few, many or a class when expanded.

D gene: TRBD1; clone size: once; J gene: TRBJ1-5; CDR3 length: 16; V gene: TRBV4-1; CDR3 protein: CASSQVRDSLNQPQHF; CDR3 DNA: TGCGCCAGCAGCCAAGTTCGGGACAGTCTCAATCAGCCCCAGCATTTT
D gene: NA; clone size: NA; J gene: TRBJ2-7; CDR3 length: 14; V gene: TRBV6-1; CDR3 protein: CASSESGTPYEQYF; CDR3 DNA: TGTGCCAGCAGTGAATCAGGTACACCCTACGAGCAGTACTTC
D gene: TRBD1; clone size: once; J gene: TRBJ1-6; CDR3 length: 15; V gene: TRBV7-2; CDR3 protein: CASSLRGQSVSPLHF; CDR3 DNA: TGTGCCAGCAGCCTAAGGGGACAGTCGGTCTCACCCCTCCACTTT
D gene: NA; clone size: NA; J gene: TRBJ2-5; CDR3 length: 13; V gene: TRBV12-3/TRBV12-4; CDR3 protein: CATSGSLQETQYF; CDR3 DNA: TGTGCCACCAGCGGGTCGTTACAAGAGACCCAGTACTTC
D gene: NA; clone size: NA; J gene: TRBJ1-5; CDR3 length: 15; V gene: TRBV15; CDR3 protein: CATSRDAQGNQPQHF; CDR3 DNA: TGTGCCACCAGCAGAGATGCTCAGGGGAATCAGCCCCAGCATTTT
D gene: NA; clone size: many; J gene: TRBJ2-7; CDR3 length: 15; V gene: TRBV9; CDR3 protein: CASSVGPDSSYEQYF; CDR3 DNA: TGTGCCAGCAGCGTAGGACCAGACTCCTCCTACGAGCAGTACTTC
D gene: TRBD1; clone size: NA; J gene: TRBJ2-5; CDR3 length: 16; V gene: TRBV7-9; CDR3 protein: CASSPHRAGGAETQYF; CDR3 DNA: TGTGCCAGCAGCCCACATCGGGCAGGGGGCGCGGAGACCCAGTACTTC
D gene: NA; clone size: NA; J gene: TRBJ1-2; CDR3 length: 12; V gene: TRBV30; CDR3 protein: CAWTSRTRGYTF; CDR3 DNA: TGTGCCTGGACAAGTCGCACGAGGGGCTACACCTTC
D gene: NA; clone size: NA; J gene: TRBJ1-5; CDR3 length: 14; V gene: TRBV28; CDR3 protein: CASSLTEVNQPQHF; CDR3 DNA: TGTGCCAGCAGTTTGACAGAAGTCAATCAGCCCCAGCATTTT
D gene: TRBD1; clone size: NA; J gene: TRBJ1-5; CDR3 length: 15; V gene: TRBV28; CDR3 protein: CASRRQGISNQPQHF; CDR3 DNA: TGTGCCAGCAGGCGACAGGGAATTAGCAATCAGCCCCAGCATTTT
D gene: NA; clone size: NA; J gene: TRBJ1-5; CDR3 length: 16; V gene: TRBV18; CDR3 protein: CASSPEAAYSNQPQHF; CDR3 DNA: TGTGCCAGCTCACCAGAGGCAGCTTATAGCAATCAGCCCCAGCATTTT
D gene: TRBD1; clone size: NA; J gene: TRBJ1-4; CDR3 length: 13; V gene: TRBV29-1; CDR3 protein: CSVSGNRGEKLFF; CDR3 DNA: TGCAGCGTCTCGGGAAACAGGGGTGAAAAACTGTTTTTT
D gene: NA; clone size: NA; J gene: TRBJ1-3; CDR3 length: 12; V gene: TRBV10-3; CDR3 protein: CAITGPGNTIYF; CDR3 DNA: TGTGCCATAACAGGGCCTGGAAACACCATATATTTT
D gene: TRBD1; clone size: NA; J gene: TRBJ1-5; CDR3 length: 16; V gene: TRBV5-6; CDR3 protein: CASSLRVTGDNQPQHF; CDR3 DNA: TGTGCCAGCAGCTTACGTGTGACAGGGGACAATCAGCCCCAGCATTTT
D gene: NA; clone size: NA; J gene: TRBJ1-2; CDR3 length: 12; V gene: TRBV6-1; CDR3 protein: CASSDSPGGYTF; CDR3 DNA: TGTGCCAGCAGTGATTCGCCGGGAGGCTACACCTTC
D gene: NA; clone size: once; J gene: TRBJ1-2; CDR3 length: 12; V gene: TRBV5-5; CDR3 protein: CASSAVDYGYTF; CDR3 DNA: TGTGCCAGCAGCGCGGTCGACTATGGCTACACCTTC
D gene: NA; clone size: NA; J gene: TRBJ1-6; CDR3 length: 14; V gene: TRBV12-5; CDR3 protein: CASGLGQENSPLHF; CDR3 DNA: TGTGCTAGTGGTTTGGGACAGGAAAATTCACCCCTCCACTTT
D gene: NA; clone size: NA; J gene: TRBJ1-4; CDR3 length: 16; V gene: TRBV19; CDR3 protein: CASSILDGRTNEKLFF; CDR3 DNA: TGTGCCAGTAGTATTTTAGACGGGAGGACTAATGAAAAACTGTTTTTT
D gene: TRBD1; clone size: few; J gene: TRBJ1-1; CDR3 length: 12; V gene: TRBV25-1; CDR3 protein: CASSVGQGVAFF; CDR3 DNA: TGTGCCAGCAGTGTCGGACAGGGGGTGGCTTTCTTT
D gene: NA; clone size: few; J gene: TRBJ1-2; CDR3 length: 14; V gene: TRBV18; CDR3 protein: CASSPRTQLYGYTF; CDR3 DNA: TGTGCCAGCTCACCAAGGACACAACTCTATGGCTACACCTTC
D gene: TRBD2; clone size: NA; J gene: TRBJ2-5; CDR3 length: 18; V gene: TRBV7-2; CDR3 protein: CASSQGLAGGPIKETQYF; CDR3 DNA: TGTGCCAGCAGCCAAGGACTAGCGGGGGGGCCGATTAAAGAGACCCAGTACTTC
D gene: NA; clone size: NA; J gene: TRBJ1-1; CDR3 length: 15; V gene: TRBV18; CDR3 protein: CASSILGTPNTEAFF; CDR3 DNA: TGTGCCAGCTCCATCCTGGGGACACCAAACACTGAAGCTTTCTTT
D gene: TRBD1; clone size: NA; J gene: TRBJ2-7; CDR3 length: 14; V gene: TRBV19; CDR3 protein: CASSTGQGRDEQYF; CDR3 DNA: TGTGCCAGTAGTACGGGACAGGGACGTGACGAGCAGTACTTC
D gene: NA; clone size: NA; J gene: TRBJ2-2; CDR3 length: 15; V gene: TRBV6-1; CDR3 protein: CASSDGGAVTGELFF; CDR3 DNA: TGTGCCAGCAGTGATGGCGGGGCGGTCACCGGGGAGCTGTTTTTT
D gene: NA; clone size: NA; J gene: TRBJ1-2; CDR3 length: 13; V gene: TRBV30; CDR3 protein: CAWSVVPEFGYTF; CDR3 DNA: TGTGCCTGGAGTGTAGTCCCCGAGTTTGGCTACACCTTC
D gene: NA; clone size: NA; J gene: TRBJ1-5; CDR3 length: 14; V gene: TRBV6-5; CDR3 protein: CASSLDSNYQPQHF; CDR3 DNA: TGTGCCAGCAGCCTTGACAGCAATTATCAGCCCCAGCATTTT
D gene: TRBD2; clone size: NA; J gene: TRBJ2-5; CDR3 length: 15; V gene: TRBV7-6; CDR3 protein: CASSVLSGGQETQYF; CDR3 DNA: TGTGCCAGCAGCGTACTTAGCGGGGGGCAAGAGACCCAGTACTTC
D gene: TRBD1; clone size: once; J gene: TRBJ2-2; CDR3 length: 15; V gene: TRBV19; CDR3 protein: CASRPPGQITGELFF; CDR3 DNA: TGTGCCAGTAGACCTCCGGGACAGATCACCGGGGAGCTGTTTTTT
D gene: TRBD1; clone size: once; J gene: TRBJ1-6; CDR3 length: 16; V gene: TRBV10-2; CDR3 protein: CASSELLTGANSPLHF; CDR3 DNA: TGCGCCAGCAGTGAGCTTCTTACAGGGGCCAATTCACCCCTCCACTTT
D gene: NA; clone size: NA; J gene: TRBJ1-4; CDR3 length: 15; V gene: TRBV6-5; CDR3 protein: CASRRQLLPGEKLFF; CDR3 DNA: TGTGCCAGCAGGAGGCAGCTACTCCCCGGGGAAAAACTGTTTTTT
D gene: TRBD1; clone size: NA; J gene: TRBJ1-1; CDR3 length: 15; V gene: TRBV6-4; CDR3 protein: CASSHDAGGNTEAFF; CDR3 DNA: TGTGCCAGCAGTCATGACGCAGGGGGGAACACTGAAGCTTTCTTT
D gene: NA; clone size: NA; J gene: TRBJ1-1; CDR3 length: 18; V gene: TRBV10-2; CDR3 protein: CASRSQGTGAGMNTEAFF; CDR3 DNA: TGCGCCAGCAGGTCACAGGGCACAGGTGCCGGGATGAACACTGAAGCTTTCTTT
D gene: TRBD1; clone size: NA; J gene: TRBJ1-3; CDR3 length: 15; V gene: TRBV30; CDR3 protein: CAWSVPGGVRNTIYF; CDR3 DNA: TGTGCCTGGAGTGTTCCAGGGGGCGTGAGAAACACCATATATTTT
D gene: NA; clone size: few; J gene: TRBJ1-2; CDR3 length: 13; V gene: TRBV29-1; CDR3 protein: CSVDHGSGYGYTF; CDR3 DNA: TGCAGCGTTGATCATGGGAGCGGCTATGGCTACACCTTC
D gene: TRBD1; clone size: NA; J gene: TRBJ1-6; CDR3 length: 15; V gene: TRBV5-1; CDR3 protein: CASSRRTGDSSPLHF; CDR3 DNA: TGCGCCAGCAGCCGGCGGACAGGGGATAGTTCACCCCTCCACTTT
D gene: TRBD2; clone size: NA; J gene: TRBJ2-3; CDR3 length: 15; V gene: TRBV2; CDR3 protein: CASSELAGGVDTQYF; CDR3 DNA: TGTGCCAGCAGTGAACTAGCGGGGGGTGTCGATACGCAGTATTTT
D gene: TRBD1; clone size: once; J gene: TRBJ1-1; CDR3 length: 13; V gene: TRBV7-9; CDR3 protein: CASSHPTGEKAFF; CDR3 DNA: TGTGCCAGCAGTCACCCGACAGGGGAGAAAGCTTTCTTT
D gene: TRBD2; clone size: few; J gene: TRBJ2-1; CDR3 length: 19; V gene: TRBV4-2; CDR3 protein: CASSPNPGLAVKSYNEQFF; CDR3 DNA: TGTGCCAGCAGCCCGAACCCGGGACTAGCGGTAAAATCCTACAATGAGCAGTTCTTC
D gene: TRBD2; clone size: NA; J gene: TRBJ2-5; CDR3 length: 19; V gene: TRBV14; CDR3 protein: CASSPDWASGGAAQETQYF; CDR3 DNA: TGTGCCAGCAGCCCTGATTGGGCTAGCGGGGGGGCGGCACAAGAGACCCAGTACTTC
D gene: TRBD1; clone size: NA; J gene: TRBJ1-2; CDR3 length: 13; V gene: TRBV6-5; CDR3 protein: CASRRTGPYGYTF; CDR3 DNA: TGTGCCAGCAGGAGGACAGGACCCTATGGCTACACCTTC
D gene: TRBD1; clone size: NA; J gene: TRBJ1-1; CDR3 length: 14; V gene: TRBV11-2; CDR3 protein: CASSSRDRNTEAFF; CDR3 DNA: TGTGCCAGCAGCTCCCGGGACAGGAACACTGAAGCTTTCTTT
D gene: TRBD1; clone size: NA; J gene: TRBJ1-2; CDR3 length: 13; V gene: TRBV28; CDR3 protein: CASSLTGGVGYTF; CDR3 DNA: TGTGCCAGCAGTTTAACAGGGGGCGTAGGCTACACCTTC
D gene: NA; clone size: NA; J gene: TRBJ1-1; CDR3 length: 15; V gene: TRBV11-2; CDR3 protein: CASSLVAGMGTEAFF; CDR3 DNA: TGTGCCAGCAGCTTAGTTGCGGGCATGGGCACTGAAGCTTTCTTT
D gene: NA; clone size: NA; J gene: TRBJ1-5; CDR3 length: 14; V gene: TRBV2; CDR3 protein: CASRGTGSNQPQHF; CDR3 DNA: TGTGCCAGCCGTGGCACAGGTAGCAATCAGCCCCAGCATTTT
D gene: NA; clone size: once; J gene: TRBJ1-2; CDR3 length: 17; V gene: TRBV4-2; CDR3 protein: CASSQVAGTLTNYGYTF; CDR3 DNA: TGTGCCAGCAGCCAAGTGGCGGGGACTCTAACTAACTATGGCTACACCTTC
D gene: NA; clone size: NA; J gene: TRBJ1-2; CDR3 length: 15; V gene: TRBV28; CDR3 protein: CASSPTGLANYGYTF; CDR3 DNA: TGTGCCAGCAGCCCTACAGGGCTAGCTAACTATGGCTACACCTTC